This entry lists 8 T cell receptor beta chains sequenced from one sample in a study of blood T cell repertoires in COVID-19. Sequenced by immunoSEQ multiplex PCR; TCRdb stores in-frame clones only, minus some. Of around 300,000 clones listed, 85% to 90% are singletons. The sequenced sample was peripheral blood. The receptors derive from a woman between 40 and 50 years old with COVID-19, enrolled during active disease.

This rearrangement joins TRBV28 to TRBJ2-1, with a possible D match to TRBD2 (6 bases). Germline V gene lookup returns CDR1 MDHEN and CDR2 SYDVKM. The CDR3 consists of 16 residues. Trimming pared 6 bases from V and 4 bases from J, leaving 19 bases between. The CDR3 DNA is TGTGCCAGCAGGCCTATGGAAGCGGGCCTATACAATGAGCAGTTCTTC. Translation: CASRPMEAGLYNEQFF.

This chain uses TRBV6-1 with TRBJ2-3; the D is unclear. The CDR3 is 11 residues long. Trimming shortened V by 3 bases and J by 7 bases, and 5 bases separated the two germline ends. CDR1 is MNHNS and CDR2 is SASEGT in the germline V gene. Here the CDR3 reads CASSDSNTQYF. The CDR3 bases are TGTGCCAGCAGTGACAGTAATACGCAGTATTTT.

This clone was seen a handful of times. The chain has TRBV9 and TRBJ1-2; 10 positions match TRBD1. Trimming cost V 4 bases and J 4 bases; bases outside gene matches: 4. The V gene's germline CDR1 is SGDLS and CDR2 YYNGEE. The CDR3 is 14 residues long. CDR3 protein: CASSSRTGGYGYTF. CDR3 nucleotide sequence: TGTGCCAGCAGCTCTCGGACAGGGGGCTATGGCTACACCTTC.

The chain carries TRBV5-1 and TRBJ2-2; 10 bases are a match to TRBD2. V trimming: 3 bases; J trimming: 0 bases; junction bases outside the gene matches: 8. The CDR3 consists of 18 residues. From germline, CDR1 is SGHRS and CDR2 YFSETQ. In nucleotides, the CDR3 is TGCGCCAGCAGCTGGGGGCTAGCGGGGGAAACGAACACCGGGGAGCTGTTTTTT. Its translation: CASSWGLAGETNTGELFF.

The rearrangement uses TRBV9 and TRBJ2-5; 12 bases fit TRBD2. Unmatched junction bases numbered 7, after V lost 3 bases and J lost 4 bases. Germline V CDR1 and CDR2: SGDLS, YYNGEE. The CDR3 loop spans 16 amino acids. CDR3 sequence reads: CASSAPGLAGSETQYF. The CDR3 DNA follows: TGTGCCAGCAGCGCCCCCGGACTAGCGGGATCAGAGACCCAGTACTTC.

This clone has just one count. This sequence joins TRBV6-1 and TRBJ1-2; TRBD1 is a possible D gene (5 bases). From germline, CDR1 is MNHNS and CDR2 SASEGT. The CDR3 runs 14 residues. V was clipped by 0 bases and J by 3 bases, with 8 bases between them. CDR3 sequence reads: CASSEAWGDYGYTF. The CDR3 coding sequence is TGTGCCAGCAGTGAAGCTTGGGGGGACTATGGCTACACCTTC.

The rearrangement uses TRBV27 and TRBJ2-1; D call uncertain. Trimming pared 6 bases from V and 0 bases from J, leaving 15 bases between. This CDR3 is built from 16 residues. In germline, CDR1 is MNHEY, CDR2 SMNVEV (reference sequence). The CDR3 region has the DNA TGTGCCAGCAGAATCTTCAGCGCGCCCTCCTACAATGAGCAGTTCTTC. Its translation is CASRIFSAPSYNEQFF.

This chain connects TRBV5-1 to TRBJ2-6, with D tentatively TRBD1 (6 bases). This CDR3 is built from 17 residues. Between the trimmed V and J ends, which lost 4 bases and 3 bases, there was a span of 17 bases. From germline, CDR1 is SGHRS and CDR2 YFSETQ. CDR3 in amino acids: CASSPPGAGGGANVLTF. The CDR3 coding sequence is TGCGCCAGCAGCCCCCCAGGGGCGGGTGGTGGGGCCAACGTCCTGACTTTC.